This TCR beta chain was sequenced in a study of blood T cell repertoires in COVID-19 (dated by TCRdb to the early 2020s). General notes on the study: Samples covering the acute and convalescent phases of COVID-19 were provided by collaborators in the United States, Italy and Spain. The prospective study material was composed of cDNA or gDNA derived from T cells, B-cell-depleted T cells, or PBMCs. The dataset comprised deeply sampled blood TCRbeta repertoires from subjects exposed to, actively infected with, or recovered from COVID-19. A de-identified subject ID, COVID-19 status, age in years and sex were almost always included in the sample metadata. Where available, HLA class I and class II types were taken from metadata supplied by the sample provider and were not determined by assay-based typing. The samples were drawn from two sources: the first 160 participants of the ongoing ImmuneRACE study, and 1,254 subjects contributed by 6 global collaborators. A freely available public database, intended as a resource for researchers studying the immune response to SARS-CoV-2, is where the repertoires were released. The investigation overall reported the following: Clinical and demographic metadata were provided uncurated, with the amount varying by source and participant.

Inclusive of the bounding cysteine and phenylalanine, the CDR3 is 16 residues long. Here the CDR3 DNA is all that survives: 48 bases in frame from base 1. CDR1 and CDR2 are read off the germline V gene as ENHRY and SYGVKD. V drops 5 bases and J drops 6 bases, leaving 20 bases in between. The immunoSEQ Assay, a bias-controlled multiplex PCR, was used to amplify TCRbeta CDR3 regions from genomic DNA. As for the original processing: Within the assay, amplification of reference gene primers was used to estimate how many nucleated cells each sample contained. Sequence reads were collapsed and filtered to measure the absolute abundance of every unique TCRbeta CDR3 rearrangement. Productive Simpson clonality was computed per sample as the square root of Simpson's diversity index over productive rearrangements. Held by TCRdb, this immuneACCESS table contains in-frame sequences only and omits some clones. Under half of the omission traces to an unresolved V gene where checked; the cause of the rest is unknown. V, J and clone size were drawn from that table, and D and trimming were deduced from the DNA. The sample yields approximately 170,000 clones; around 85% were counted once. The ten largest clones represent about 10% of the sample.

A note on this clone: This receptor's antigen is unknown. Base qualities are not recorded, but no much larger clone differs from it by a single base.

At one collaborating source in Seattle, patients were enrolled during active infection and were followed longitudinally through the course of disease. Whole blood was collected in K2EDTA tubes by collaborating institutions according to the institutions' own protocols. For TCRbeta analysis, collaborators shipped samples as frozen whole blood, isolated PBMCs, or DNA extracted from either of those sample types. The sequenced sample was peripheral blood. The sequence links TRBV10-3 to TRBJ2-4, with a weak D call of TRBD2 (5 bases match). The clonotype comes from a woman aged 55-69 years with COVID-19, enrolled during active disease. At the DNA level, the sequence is TGTGCCATCAGTCTCGGCCGTTTTAACCGGGGAAACATTCAGTACTTC. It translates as CAISLGRFNRGNIQYF.